These 3 T cell receptor beta chains share one sample of origin, sequenced in a study of blood T cell repertoires in COVID-19. Profiled with immunoSEQ multiplex PCR; TCRdb holds only in-frame clones, not every one. The sample comprises roughly 180,000 clones, about 83% of which are singletons, and about 3.5% rests with the top ten. Material for sequencing was PBMCs or T cells enriched from blood (not recorded which). The receptors were sampled from a woman aged 50 to 60 in a cohort exposed to, infected with or recovered from COVID-19 (not recorded which).

The chain links TRBV23-1 to TRBJ2-1, with D maybe TRBD1 (6 bases). TRBV23-1 is labeled an ORF, and its function is uncertain. The length of the CDR3 is 15 residues. The V and J ends lost 0 bases and 8 bases respectively, with 14 bases between them. CDR3 sequence reads: CASSQSLRKGDEQFF. The CDR3 bases are TGCGCCAGCAGTCAATCGTTACGGAAGGGGGATGAGCAGTTCTTC.

The chain employs TRBV4-3 and TRBJ2-2; TRBD2 matches at 12 bases. From germline, CDR1 is LGHNA and CDR2 YSLEER. V lost 3 bases to trimming and J lost 6 bases; unmatched junction nucleotides: 8. There are 17 residues in the CDR3. CDR3: CASSHLLAGGLAGELFF. The CDR3 DNA reads as TGCGCCAGCAGCCACCTCCTAGCGGGGGGGCTAGCCGGGGAGCTGTTTTTT.

In this sample, this clone turned up many times. The same CDR3 is also encoded by other DNA sequences in this sample. J is TRBJ1-5 and V is TRBV2; possible D gene TRBD1, 5 bases. Germline loops: CDR1 SNHLY, CDR2 FYNNEI. With 3 bases removed from V and 5 bases from J, the gap between germline ends came to 8 bases. CDR3 length: 13 amino acids. CDR3 DNA sequence: TGTGCCAGCAGTGACAGGGTTGATCAGCCCCAGCATTTT. This codes for CASSDRVDQPQHF.